The 19 T cell receptor beta chains listed next were all sequenced from one sample in a study of identical twins. Each CDR3 protein is one row after TCRdb ran MiXCR on the 5' RACE reads. The table shows roughly 1.6 million distinct CDR3 sequences, with roughly a third occurring only once. Sample: cord blood. These receptors were taken from a newborn girl in good health.

This clonotype appeared a few times. This rearrangement joins TRBV20-1 to TRBJ2-1, with no clear D. Germline CDR1 and CDR2: DFQATT and SNEGSKA (reference sequence). The ends were cut back, 3 bases at V and 4 bases at J, with 4 bases in the middle. The CDR3 spans 11 residues. The CDR3 region has the DNA TGCAGTGCTAGCGTTTACAATGAGCAGTTCTTC. Translated: CSASVYNEQFF.

The chain uses TRBV10-3 and TRBJ2-7; perhaps TRBD1 as D (6 bases). V shed 10 bases and J shed 3 bases, with 10 bases lying between them. CDR1 and CDR2 from the germline V gene are ENHRY and SYGVKD. The CDR3 extends over 11 amino acids. The CDR3 loop reads CATTGSYEQYF. DNA of the CDR3: TGTGCCACCACAGGGAGCTACGAGCAGTACTTC.

This clonotype turned up a few times. The chain couples TRBV28 to TRBJ2-1; D is unclear. The CDR3 consists of 14 residues. Germline-derived CDR1 and CDR2 are MDHEN and SYDVKM. V was pared by 1 base and J by 6 bases, with 10 bases between. CDR3 loop: CASSLSGAPNEQFF. CDR3 in DNA: TGTGCCAGCAGTTTATCAGGAGCCCCCAATGAGCAGTTCTTC.

J is TRBJ2-1 and V is TRBV7-2; 8 positions agree with TRBD2. The junction had 4 bases not matched to a gene; V was cut back by 2 bases and J by 13 bases. The CDR3 runs to 12 residues. Germline V gene data show CDR1 as SGHTA and CDR2 as FQGNSA. The DNA for the CDR3 is TGTGCCAGCAGCTTACGGCGGGGGGCCCAGTTCTTC. This gives the protein CASSLRRGAQFF.

This clonotype showed up many times. The chain couples TRBV3-1 to TRBJ2-5, with unresolved D. V dropped 0 bases and J dropped 4 bases, with 3 bases sitting between them. The CDR3 has 12 amino acids. Germline V CDR1 and CDR2: LGHDT, YNNKEL (reference sequence). As DNA, the CDR3 is TGTGCCAGCAGCCAAGATACAGAGACCCAGTACTTC. This translates into CASSQDTETQYF.

In its sample, this clonotype was seen many times. The V and J genes are TRBV29-1 and TRBJ2-4, with D hard to call. Trimming took 3 bases from V and 8 from J, leaving 8 bases between them. This CDR3 contains 11 residues. Per the germline V gene, CDR1 is SQVTM and CDR2 is ANQGSEA. CDR3 sequence: CSVDKGDIQYF. The CDR3 DNA sequence: TGCAGCGTTGACAAAGGAGACATTCAGTACTTC. Drawing the rest from reference TRBV29-1 and TRBJ2-4, the complete variable domain is SAVISQKPSRDICQRGTSLTIQCQVDSQVTMMFWYRQQPGQSLTLIATANQGSEATYESGFVIDKFPISRPNLTFSTLTVSNMSPEDSSIYLCSVDKGDIQYFGAGTRLSVL.

The chain couples TRBV12-3 or TRBV12-4 to TRBJ2-1, with 8 nucleotides matching TRBD2. With V trimmed by 7 bases and J by 4 bases, 6 bases remained unmatched. The CDR3 has 14 amino acids. The CDR3 region is CASIPGLEYNEQFF. Here the CDR3 DNA reads TGTGCCAGCATTCCGGGACTAGAATACAATGAGCAGTTCTTC.

The CDR3 nucleotides are TGTGCCAGCAGTTTAGTGATTAGCAATCAGCCCCAGCATTTT. Translating gives CASSLVISNQPQHF. The chain links TRBV28 to TRBJ1-5; D uncertain. Germline CDR1 MDHEN, CDR2 SYDVKM. The CDR3 is 14 residues long. With 2 bases removed from V and 0 bases from J, the gap between germline ends came to 5 bases.

This clonotype was observed a handful of times. This sequence joins TRBV4-2 and TRBJ1-5; D is ambiguous. Looked up from germline, CDR1 is LGHNA and CDR2 is YNFKEQ. V dropped 5 bases and J dropped 2 bases, with 10 bases sitting between them. This CDR3 spans 14 amino acids. The CDR3 loop reads CASSDSQGNQPQHF. For the CDR3, the DNA is TGTGCCAGCAGCGACTCCCAAGGCAATCAGCCCCAGCATTTT.

V and J are TRBV13 and TRBJ2-2; 9 bases match TRBD1. Per germline, CDR1 PRHDT and CDR2 FYEKMQ (reference sequence). This CDR3 is built from 14 residues. V was clipped by 6 bases and J by 5 bases; unmatched bases: 4. The CDR3 nucleotides read TGTGCCAGCAGGCCCGGGACAGGGACCGGGGAGCTGTTTTTT. It yields the protein CASRPGTGTGELFF.

CDR3 loop: CASSRGTLGYNEQFF. For the CDR3, the DNA is TGCGCCAGCAGCCGCGGGACTCTAGGCTACAATGAGCAGTTCTTC. This rearrangement joins TRBV4-1 to TRBJ2-1, with TRBD2 as a possible D gene (6 bases). Germline lookup yields CDR1 MGHRA and CDR2 YSYEKL. CDR3 length equals 15 residues. The ends were cut back, 4 bases at V and 3 bases at J, with 13 bases in the middle.

J is TRBJ2-7 and V is TRBV4-2; no definite D call. CDR1 LGHNA and CDR2 YNFKEQ come from the germline V gene. Trimming removed 0 bases at V and 3 bases at J, with 6 bases between. The CDR3 has 13 amino acids. This CDR3 reads CASSQDQFYEQYF. As DNA, the CDR3 is TGTGCCAGCAGCCAAGATCAATTCTACGAGCAGTACTTC.

This clonotype was counted between two and nine times. The chain couples TRBV4-1 to TRBJ1-1; TRBD1 aligns across 8 bases. The CDR3 has 15 residues. CDR1 is MGHRA, CDR2 YSYEKL, per germline. V was clipped by 4 bases and J by 4 bases; unmatched bases: 8. CDR3: CASSRTGQGITEAFF. Written as DNA, the CDR3 is TGCGCCAGCAGCCGGACAGGACAGGGCATCACTGAAGCTTTCTTT.

The chain carries TRBV20-1 and TRBJ2-4; D possibly corresponds to TRBD2 (5 bases). V was pared by 0 bases and J by 0 bases, with 9 bases between. This CDR3 is 15 amino acids long. Germline V gives CDR1 DFQATT, CDR2 SNEGSKA (reference sequence). The CDR3, as DNA: TGCAGTGCTAGAGATAGCGTTCTAGCCAAAAACATTCAGTACTTC. This codes for CSARDSVLAKNIQYF.

This clonotype was observed a handful of times. The chain carries TRBV28 and TRBJ1-2, with 9 bases aligning to TRBD1. CDR1 is MDHEN, CDR2 SYDVKM, per germline. The V segment lost 10 bases and the J segment 3 bases; nucleotides outside the gene matches: 3. This CDR3 has 12 residues. CDR3 nucleotides: TGTGCCACCAGGGACAGGGACTATGGCTACACCTTC. Translating it yields CATRDRDYGYTF.

This chain connects TRBV28 to TRBJ2-7; D remains unclear. V was pared by 3 bases and J by 4 bases, with 13 bases between. This CDR3 spans 14 amino acids. Germline V lookup: CDR1 MDHEN, CDR2 SYDVKM. This chain's CDR3 is CASSFMGNYYEQYF. In DNA, the CDR3 is TGTGCCAGCAGTTTTATGGGGAACTATTACGAGCAGTACTTC.

The chain has TRBV12-3 or TRBV12-4 and TRBJ2-6; 8 bases are a match to TRBD1. CDR3 length: 18 amino acids. Losses at the gene ends were 5 bases for V and 0 bases for J; bases not matched to a gene: 9. This CDR3 is CASSPPGQVSSGANVLTF. DNA for the CDR3: TGTGCCAGCAGTCCCCCGGGACAGGTCAGCTCTGGGGCCAACGTCCTGACTTTC.

There are a few counts of this clonotype. This sequence joins TRBV20-1 and TRBJ1-5, with unresolved D. The CDR3 runs to 12 residues. The V gene lost 6 bases and the J gene lost 1 base, with 7 bases spanning the gap. In germline, CDR1 is DFQATT, CDR2 SNEGSKA (reference sequence). CDR3 in DNA: TGCAGTGCAGTAGGGAGCAATCAGCCCCAGCATTTT. Protein: CSAVGSNQPQHF.

This clonotype was seen only a few times. The chain carries TRBV20-1 and TRBJ1-2, with TRBD1 as a possible D gene (5 bases). The V gene's germline CDR1 is DFQATT and CDR2 SNEGSKA (reference sequence). V lost 2 bases to trimming and J lost 3 bases, with 16 bases between them. The CDR3 is 15 amino acids. In DNA, the CDR3 is TGCAGTGCTAGACCATGGGGGGAAGGGGACTATGGCTACACCTTC. As protein: CSARPWGEGDYGYTF.